These 20 T cell receptor beta chains came from one sample sequenced in a study of response to subunit inactivated influenza vaccine. TCRdb analysed the RT-PCR reads with MiXCR anew, one entry per CDR3 protein. This table holds 400,000 to 550,000 distinct CDR3 sequences, over 25% found once. The starting material was CD4+ T cells sorted from PBMCs, obtained roughly 5 days after vaccination. The receptors were sampled from a man in his forties or fifties who received an inactivated influenza vaccine.

This clonotype was observed a handful of times. V usage is TRBV5-1 and J usage is TRBJ2-3; 10 nucleotides agree with TRBD2. In germline, CDR1 is SGHRS, CDR2 YFSETQ. Losses at the gene ends were 0 bases for V and 4 bases for J; bases not matched to a gene: 2. This CDR3 is built from 15 residues. CDR3 in DNA: TGCGCCAGCAGCTTGGAGCGGGGGGGCCCAGATACGCAGTATTTT. Its protein is CASSLERGGPDTQYF.

J is TRBJ2-3 and V is TRBV28; TRBD2 matches at 8 bases. The V gene end was trimmed by 7 bases and the J gene end by 7 bases; junction bases not matched to a gene: 16. CDR1 and CDR2 (germline): MDHEN, SYDVKM. The CDR3 consists of 16 residues. The CDR3 loop reads CASTQTLSGRYYTQYF. In DNA, the CDR3 is TGTGCCAGCACCCAAACCCTAAGCGGGAGATATTATACGCAGTATTTT. The full variable domain, completed using reference TRBV28 and TRBJ2-3, is DVKVTQSSRYLVKRTGEKVFLECVQDMDHENMFWYRQDPGLGLRLIYFSYDVKMKEKGDIPEGYSVSREKKERFSLILESASTNQTSMYLCASTQTLSGRYYTQYFGPGTRLTVL.

This clonotype has more than one count but fewer than ten. The chain couples TRBV24-1 to TRBJ2-5; TRBD1 might be the D (6 bases). The CDR3 length is 18 residues. CDR1 is KGHDR, CDR2 SFDVKD, per germline. V lost 3 bases to trimming and J lost 2 bases, with 21 bases between them. The CDR3 nucleotides are TGTGCCACCAGTGATCCCCGGGACAACTTTGGAGGACAAGAGACCCAGTACTTC. Protein: CATSDPRDNFGGQETQYF.

This clonotype was detected a few times. The chain carries TRBV9 and TRBJ2-1, with 10 bases identical to TRBD2. Trimming took 3 bases from V and 5 from J; bases not matched to a gene: 11. Germline values: CDR1 SGDLS, CDR2 YYNGEE. The CDR3 consists of 17 residues. CDR3 sequence reads: CASSARTSGQGDNEQFF. The CDR3 bases are TGTGCCAGCAGCGCTCGGACTAGCGGTCAAGGGGACAATGAGCAGTTCTTC.

A few counts support this clonotype. This rearrangement joins TRBV2 to TRBJ1-4; 7 positions agree with TRBD1. Germline CDR1 is SNHLY and CDR2 is FYNNEI. J lost 0 bases, V lost 2 bases, and 9 bases had no gene match. CDR3 length: 18 amino acids. The CDR3 nucleotides are TGTGCCAGCAGTGAACCGATCAGGGGGATTGCAACTAATGAAAAACTGTTTTTT. Protein product: CASSEPIRGIATNEKLFF.

The V and J genes are TRBV5-1 and TRBJ1-4, with D hard to call. The V end lost 0 bases, the J end lost 0 bases, and 6 bases lay between the germline ends. The length of the CDR3 is 15 residues. Germline lookup yields CDR1 SGHRS and CDR2 YFSETQ. The CDR3 coding sequence is TGCGCCAGCAGCTTGGTAGGGTCAACTAATGAAAAACTGTTTTTT. It translates to CASSLVGSTNEKLFF.

The rearrangement uses TRBV28 and TRBJ2-3; 8 nucleotides align to TRBD1. The CDR3 sequence is 16 residues long. V shed 5 bases and J 10 bases; nucleotides not matched to a gene: 17. The V gene's germline CDR1 is MDHEN and CDR2 SYDVKM. CDR3: CASSTGQALRATAQYF. In DNA, the CDR3 is TGTGCCAGCAGTACGGGACAGGCTCTGCGAGCGACGGCGCAGTATTTT.

This clonotype was counted only a few times. The chain couples TRBV5-1 to TRBJ2-1, with TRBD1 matching 8 bases. There are 14 residues in the CDR3. Germline values: CDR1 SGHRS, CDR2 YFSETQ. The trim removed 0 bases at V and 13 bases at J, leaving 9 bases unmatched. CDR3 loop: CASSLGDQQGEQFF. In nucleotides, the CDR3 is TGCGCCAGCAGCTTGGGAGACCAACAGGGGGAACAGTTCTTC.

This clonotype was seen a handful of times. This rearrangement joins TRBV4-3 to TRBJ2-5; TRBD1 might be the D (6 bases). The CDR3 contains 13 residues. Germline-derived CDR1 and CDR2 are LGHNA and YSLEER. Between the trimmed V and J ends, which lost 2 bases and 3 bases, there was a span of 7 bases. The CDR3 nucleotides read TGCGCCAGCAGCCAACACAGGGAAGAGACCCAGTACTTC. It codes for CASSQHREETQYF.

This clonotype was seen a few times. V gene TRBV9 combines with J gene TRBJ1-3, with D hard to call. This CDR3 region has 15 residues. The ends were cut back, 1 base at V and 0 bases at J, with 8 bases in the middle. Germline CDR1 SGDLS, CDR2 YYNGEE. The CDR3 here is CASSVQQSSGNTIYF. As DNA, the CDR3 is TGTGCCAGCAGCGTACAACAGAGCTCTGGAAACACCATATATTTT.

V gene TRBV6-1 combines with J gene TRBJ2-7; 11 positions agree with TRBD1. Germline V gene data show CDR1 as MNHNS and CDR2 as SASEGT. The CDR3 is made up of 14 amino acids. V lost 6 bases, J lost 5 bases, and 6 bases stayed unmatched. The CDR3: CASRLDRGRNEQYF. The CDR3 DNA sequence: TGTGCCAGCAGACTGGACAGGGGGCGAAACGAGCAGTACTTC.

On this clonotype: The junction shows a germline mismatch at one end, possibly a read error. The chain carries TRBV15 and TRBJ1-3; D remains ambiguous. The CDR3 sequence is 15 residues long. Germline V gene data show CDR1 as LNHNV and CDR2 as YYDKDF (reference sequence). Written as DNA, the CDR3 is TGTGCCACCAGCAGAGGGAGGGTCCCAGGAAACACCGTATATTTT. Its translation is CATSRGRVPGNTVYF.

This chain links TRBV2 with TRBJ2-2; 12 bases are shared with TRBD1. Germline V gives CDR1 SNHLY, CDR2 FYNNEI. Germline trimming cut 2 bases from V and 6 bases from J; bases unmatched to any gene: 10. The CDR3 sequence is 18 residues long. CDR3 bases: TGTGCCAGCAGTGAATCGGGACAGGGGGCGACGGGGCCCGGGGAGCTGTTTTTT. Its protein is CASSESGQGATGPGELFF.

The chain employs TRBV4-2 and TRBJ1-4; D is unclear. Germline V gives CDR1 LGHNA, CDR2 YNFKEQ. V dropped 0 bases and J dropped 7 bases, with 6 bases sitting between them. CDR3 length: 13 amino acids. CDR3 in DNA: TGTGCCAGCAGCCAAGATCTGGGTGAAAAACTGTTTTTT. It specifies CASSQDLGEKLFF.

This clonotype was seen only a few times. The gene calls are TRBV4-1 and TRBJ2-3; TRBD1 matches 8 bases. Germline trimming cut 0 bases from V and 0 bases from J; bases unmatched to any gene: 17. This CDR3 has 21 amino acids. Per the germline V gene, CDR1 is MGHRA and CDR2 is YSYEKL. The CDR3 loop reads CASSQDRDRWRRTQSTDTQYF. CDR3 bases: TGCGCCAGCAGCCAAGATAGGGACAGGTGGCGGAGGACGCAAAGCACAGATACGCAGTATTTT.

This clonotype was seen only a few times. The V and J genes are TRBV20-1 and TRBJ1-2; D is unclear. V gave up 1 base and J gave up 5 bases, with 11 bases separating them. CDR1 is DFQATT and CDR2 is SNEGSKA in the germline V gene (reference sequence). The CDR3 runs 13 residues. The CDR3: CSARATEPYGYTF. The CDR3 DNA reads as TGCAGTGCTAGAGCTACTGAGCCTTATGGCTACACCTTC.

Here the CDR3 reads CASSLIAGGTYNEKLFF. The DNA for the CDR3 is TGTGCCAGCAGCTTAATTGCTGGAGGTACTTATAATGAAAAACTGTTTTTT. The V call is TRBV7-9, the J call TRBJ1-4, with no clear D. Germline CDR1 SEHNR, CDR2 FQNEAQ (reference sequence). CDR3 length: 17 residues. Trimming shortened V by 2 bases and J by 4 bases, and 17 bases separated the two germline ends. Variable domain in full (rest from reference TRBV7-9 and TRBJ1-4): DTGVSQNPRHKITKRGQNVTFRCDPISEHNRLYWYRQTLGQGPEFLTYFQNEAQLEKSRLLSDRFSAERPKGSFSTLEIQRTEQGDSAMYLCASSLIAGGTYNEKLFFGSGTQLSVL.

The chain is built from TRBV7-9 and TRBJ2-5, with a weak D call TRBD2 (6 bases). Trimming stripped 5 bases from V and 6 bases from J, with 10 bases between. The CDR3 contains 12 residues. Germline CDR1 is SEHNR and CDR2 is FQNEAQ (reference sequence). The CDR3: CASSRDSQTQYF. In DNA, the CDR3 is TGTGCCAGCAGCCGGGACTCGCAGACCCAGTACTTC. The complete variable domain, with remaining parts taken from reference TRBV7-9 and TRBJ2-5, reads DTGVSQNPRHKITKRGQNVTFRCDPISEHNRLYWYRQTLGQGPEFLTYFQNEAQLEKSRLLSDRFSAERPKGSFSTLEIQRTEQGDSAMYLCASSRDSQTQYFGPGTRLLVL.

The chain employs TRBV5-1 and TRBJ2-3; tentative D call: TRBD2 (6 bases). Per the germline V gene, CDR1 is SGHRS and CDR2 is YFSETQ. CDR3 length equals 18 residues. With 0 bases removed from V and 3 bases from J, the gap between germline ends came to 20 bases. CDR3 region: CASSLVGGLPIGTDTQYF. CDR3 sequence (DNA): TGCGCCAGCAGCTTGGTGGGGGGACTGCCCATAGGAACAGATACGCAGTATTTT.

This chain connects TRBV28 to TRBJ2-2; maybe TRBD2 (5 bases). Trimming stripped 9 bases from V and 7 bases from J, with 12 bases between. Germline loops: CDR1 MDHEN, CDR2 SYDVKM. The CDR3 runs to 12 residues. The CDR3 loop is CASLRTFGELFF. The CDR3 DNA follows: TGTGCCAGTCTTAGGACTTTCGGGGAGCTGTTTTTT.